The 31 T cell receptor beta chains given below trace back to one sample, sequenced in a study of blood T cell repertoires in COVID-19. The table came from immunoSEQ multiplex PCR; TCRdb's copy has only in-frame clones and leaves some out. The sample consists of some 120,000 clones, 84% of them appearing once. Sequencing was done on a sample of peripheral blood. The receptors shown here come from a woman aged 25-40 years who had recovered from COVID-19.

The gene calls are TRBV3-1 (or the pseudogene TRBV3-2) and TRBJ2-7; perhaps TRBD2 as D (5 bases). The CDR3 runs 16 residues. From germline, CDR1 is LGHDT and CDR2 YNNKEL (reference sequence). V was shortened by 1 base and J by 3 bases, with 16 bases between the two germline ends. CDR3 sequence (DNA): TGTGCCAGCAGCCAAGGCTACGGAGGATCACACTACGAGCAGTACTTC. Translation: CASSQGYGGSHYEQYF.

V usage is TRBV5-1 and J usage is TRBJ1-2; D is unresolved. This CDR3 region has 14 residues. The germline gives CDR1 SGHRS, CDR2 YFSETQ. Trimming shortened V by 0 bases and J by 4 bases, and 10 bases separated the two germline ends. CDR3 residues: CASSLGWGGYGYTF. CDR3 nucleotide sequence: TGCGCCAGCAGCTTGGGTTGGGGAGGCTATGGCTACACCTTC.

The chain joins TRBV6-5 to TRBJ1-5; D not resolved. Germline V gives CDR1 MNHEY, CDR2 SVGAGI. Trimming stripped 0 bases from V and 15 bases from J, with 21 bases between. This CDR3 is 15 amino acids long. CDR3 sequence: CASSYSSRSRTPPHF. The CDR3, as DNA: TGTGCCAGCAGTTACTCGAGTCGGAGCCGTACCCCTCCGCATTTT.

J is TRBJ2-6 and V is TRBV11-2; no clear D. CDR1 is SGHAT and CDR2 is FQNNGV in the germline V gene. The CDR3 runs 16 residues. Trimming shortened V by 1 base and J by 0 bases, and 7 bases separated the two germline ends. The CDR3 here is CASSLVYISGANVLTF. The CDR3 DNA follows: TGTGCCAGCAGCTTAGTTTATATCTCTGGGGCCAACGTCCTGACTTTC. Full variable domain (remainder filled in from reference TRBV11-2 and TRBJ2-6): EAGVAQSPRYKIIEKRQSVAFWCNPISGHATLYWYQQILGQGPKLLIQFQNNGVVDDSQLPKDRFSAERLKGVDSTLKIQPAKLEDSAVYLCASSLVYISGANVLTFGAGSRLTVL.

The chain's CDR3 is CASKRGQGETQYF. Written as DNA, the CDR3 is TGTGCCAGTAAAAGGGGGCAGGGAGAGACCCAGTACTTC. The V and J genes are TRBV6-5 and TRBJ2-5; 7 positions match TRBD1. V dropped 9 bases and J dropped 4; count of bases not matched to a gene: 8. The CDR3 is 13 residues long. CDR1 is MNHEY and CDR2 is SVGAGI in the germline V gene.

V gene TRBV19 combines with J gene TRBJ2-3; D gene ambiguous. V lost 1 base to trimming and J lost 2 bases, with 10 bases between them. Germline loops: CDR1 LNHDA, CDR2 SQIVND (reference sequence). This CDR3 is 15 amino acids long. The CDR3 region has the DNA TGTGCCAGTAGTATAGGCATACTCTACACAGATACGCAGTATTTT. This sequence encodes CASSIGILYTDTQYF.

V and J are TRBV18 and TRBJ1-1, with a possible D match to TRBD1 (5 bases). Trimming removed 1 base at V and 10 bases at J, with 13 bases between. CDR3 length: 13 amino acids. Germline lookup yields CDR1 KGHSH and CDR2 LQKENI. The CDR3 sequence is CASSPRGTGGAFF. CDR3 bases: TGTGCCAGCTCACCACGGGGCACGGGGGGAGCTTTCTTT.

The chain has TRBV6-5 and TRBJ1-2, with TRBD1 identical over 7 bases. Germline CDR1 MNHEY, CDR2 SVGAGI. Trimming cost V 2 bases and J 4 bases; bases outside gene matches: 10. This CDR3 has 16 amino acids. This CDR3 reads CASSYAGQGVAYGYTF. The CDR3 DNA reads as TGTGCCAGCAGTTACGCCGGGCAGGGGGTTGCCTATGGCTACACCTTC.

The chain carries TRBV6-5 and TRBJ1-5, with D uncertain. The CDR3 contains 14 residues. V was trimmed by 6 bases and J by 0 bases, leaving 9 bases between them. CDR1 and CDR2 (germline): MNHEY, SVGAGI. CDR3 sequence: CASRNQISNQPQHF. CDR3 bases: TGTGCCAGCAGGAACCAGATTAGCAATCAGCCCCAGCATTTT.

The sample holds one count of this clone. The V call is TRBV18, the J call TRBJ2-6, with 7 bases matching TRBD1. This CDR3 has 18 residues. V shed 2 bases, J shed 0 bases, and the junction held 7 bases outside the gene matches. CDR1 is KGHSH, CDR2 LQKENI, per germline. The DNA for the CDR3 is TGTGCCAGCTCACCAATGGGACAGCCCAGCTCTGGGGCCAACGTCCTGACTTTC. Protein product: CASSPMGQPSSGANVLTF.

This chain uses TRBV4-1 with TRBJ2-7, with 13 bases identical to TRBD2. Germline CDR1 reads MGHRA; CDR2 reads YSYEKL. Germline trimming cut 4 bases from V and 4 bases from J; bases unmatched to any gene: 4. This CDR3 has 15 amino acids. CDR3 region: CASSRTSGSRYEQYF. For the CDR3, the DNA is TGCGCCAGCAGCCGGACTAGCGGGAGCAGATACGAGCAGTACTTC.

V usage is TRBV6-5 and J usage is TRBJ1-5, with D perhaps matching TRBD1 (6 bases). Deletions cut 6 bases from V and 1 base from J, with 13 bases between. This CDR3 has 15 amino acids. Germline V CDR1 and CDR2: MNHEY, SVGAGI. The CDR3: CASSISQGSNQPQHF. The CDR3 bases are TGTGCCAGCAGCATCTCGCAGGGGAGCAATCAGCCCCAGCATTTT.

The J gene is TRBJ2-5, the V gene TRBV5-5; TRBD2 aligns across 16 bases. Germline V gives CDR1 SGHKS, CDR2 YYEKEE (reference sequence). This CDR3 contains 16 residues. The ends lost 4 bases at V and 5 bases at J; junction bases unmatched: 5. CDR3 bases: TGTGCCAGCAGCCCGGGACTAGCGGGGGGGCAGGAGACCCAGTACTTC. This codes for CASSPGLAGGQETQYF.

The table lists this clone with a few counts. The V gene is TRBV15, the J gene TRBJ1-1; D unresolved. V dropped 0 bases and J dropped 7 bases, with 9 bases sitting between them. Germline V CDR1 and CDR2: LNHNV, YYDKDF (reference sequence). The CDR3 has 13 residues. The CDR3: CATSRDMTGEAFF. CDR3 coding DNA: TGTGCCACCAGCAGAGATATGACGGGTGAAGCTTTCTTT.

CDR3 sequence reads: CASRGTSGSTDTQYF. DNA of the CDR3: TGTGCCAGCCGCGGGACTAGCGGGAGTACAGATACGCAGTATTTT. V gene TRBV27 combines with J gene TRBJ2-3; 14 nucleotides agree with TRBD2. CDR3 length: 15 amino acids. Trimming took 8 bases from V and 3 from J; bases not matched to a gene: 4. Germline loops: CDR1 MNHEY, CDR2 SMNVEV (reference sequence).

This clone was seen a single time. The chain links TRBV27 to TRBJ1-1; 8 bases agree with TRBD1. CDR3 size: 13 residues. The V and J ends lost 2 bases and 10 bases, in that order; junction bases with no gene match: 6. CDR1 and CDR2 from the germline V gene are MNHEY and SMNVEV (reference sequence). CDR3 DNA: TGTGCCAGCAGTTTAGGACAGGGTGGTAGAGCTTTCTTT. Translating it yields CASSLGQGGRAFF.

J is TRBJ2-3 and V is TRBV7-3, with TRBD2 matching 9 bases. Per the germline V gene, CDR1 is SGHTA and CDR2 is FQGTGA. V lost 2 bases, J lost 4 bases, and 10 bases stayed unmatched. The CDR3 spans 17 residues. CDR3 region: CASSLGAPGLASDTQYF. The CDR3 region has the DNA TGTGCCAGCAGCTTAGGGGCTCCGGGACTAGCCTCAGATACGCAGTATTTT.

The genes are TRBV5-1 and TRBJ2-3; D is possibly TRBD2 (5 bases). CDR1 is SGHRS, CDR2 YFSETQ, per germline. CDR3 length: 16 amino acids. Trimming pared 0 bases from V and 9 bases from J, leaving 20 bases between. For the CDR3, the DNA is TGCGCCAGCAGCTTGGTAACCAGCGGATTCCTCAGGACGCAGTATTTT. This translates into CASSLVTSGFLRTQYF.

The CDR3 reads CASSIRGSDYGYTF. CDR3 sequence (DNA): TGTGCCAGTAGTATCAGGGGGAGTGACTATGGCTACACCTTC. The V and J genes are TRBV19 and TRBJ1-2; 7 bases line up with TRBD1. Germline CDR1 is LNHDA and CDR2 is SQIVND (reference sequence). This CDR3 is built from 14 residues. The V segment lost 3 bases and the J segment 3 bases; nucleotides outside the gene matches: 4.

This chain links TRBV11-3 with TRBJ2-1; 7 bases map to TRBD2. This CDR3 has 13 amino acids. The V and J ends lost 0 bases and 10 bases, in that order; junction bases with no gene match: 3. Germline loops: CDR1 SGHNT, CDR2 YENEEA. CDR3 protein: CASSLESGEEQFF. The CDR3, as DNA: TGTGCCAGCAGCTTAGAAAGCGGGGAAGAGCAGTTCTTC.

The chain employs TRBV12-3 or TRBV12-4 and TRBJ1-4; possible D gene TRBD1, 6 bases. The CDR3 runs 13 residues. V was trimmed by 4 bases and J by 8 bases, leaving 11 bases between them. The CDR3 region has the DNA TGTGCCAGCAGTTCACAGGGAGAGGAAAAACTGTTTTTT. Its translation: CASSSQGEEKLFF.

This chain uses TRBV2 with TRBJ1-6; 11 nucleotides agree with TRBD1. CDR1 is SNHLY, CDR2 FYNNEI, per germline. The trim removed 6 bases at V and 6 bases at J, leaving 1 base unmatched. CDR3 length: 14 amino acids. CDR3 protein: CASRGTGGNSPLHF. The CDR3 bases are TGTGCCAGCAGGGGGACAGGGGGTAATTCACCCCTCCACTTT.

This clone was observed a single time. This chain joins TRBV7-3 and TRBJ2-3; 7 nucleotides line up with TRBD1. Per the germline V gene, CDR1 is SGHTA and CDR2 is FQGTGA. The CDR3 sequence is 13 residues long. Trimming took 5 bases from V and 5 from J; bases not matched to a gene: 4. The CDR3 DNA follows: TGTGCCAGCAGCCTACGACAGGGAGATACGCAGTATTTT. Its protein product is CASSLRQGDTQYF.

The chain combines TRBV5-1 with TRBJ2-7; 8 bases agree with TRBD1. The CDR3 has 13 amino acids. V lost 9 bases and J lost 2; bases outside the gene matches: 7. CDR1 SGHRS and CDR2 YFSETQ come from the germline V gene. In nucleotides, the CDR3 is TGCGCCACCAAGGTGGACAGGGCCTACGAGCAGTACTTC. Translated, it gives CATKVDRAYEQYF. The full variable domain, with the rest looked up from reference TRBV5-1 and TRBJ2-7, is KAGVTQTPRYLIKTRGQQVTLSCSPISGHRSVSWYQQTPGQGLQFLFEYFSETQRNKGNFPGRFSGRQFSNSRSEMNVSTLELGDSALYLCATKVDRAYEQYFGPGTRLTVT.

J is TRBJ2-2 and V is TRBV27; tentatively, D is TRBD2 (5 bases). Trimming took off 3 bases at V and 2 bases at J, with 13 bases between the two ends. This CDR3 is 16 amino acids long. The germline CDR1 and CDR2 sequences are MNHEY and SMNVEV (reference sequence). The CDR3 loop is CASSFTRESNTGELFF. Written as DNA, the CDR3 is TGTGCCAGCAGTTTCACTAGGGAATCTAACACCGGGGAGCTGTTTTTT.

The rearrangement joins TRBV12-3 or TRBV12-4 to TRBJ1-1, with D unclear. The V end was cut by 2 bases, the J end by 11 bases, with 9 bases between. CDR3 length: 11 residues. The CDR3 protein is CASSLRGRAFF. The CDR3, as DNA: TGTGCCAGCAGTTTAAGAGGGAGGGCTTTCTTT.

This rearrangement joins TRBV14 to TRBJ2-7, with TRBD1 as a possible D gene (6 bases). The CDR3 has 14 amino acids. V lost 4 bases and J lost 7, with 17 bases in between. The germline V gene has CDR1 SGHDN and CDR2 FVKESK. CDR3 coding DNA: TGTGCCAGCAGCCTTAGGGGGTCCCAAGGGGAGCAGTACTTC. It translates to CASSLRGSQGEQYF.

The rearrangement joins TRBV7-9 to TRBJ2-2; D is perhaps TRBD1 (6 bases). V was cut by 6 bases and J by 1 base, with 12 bases left in between. CDR1 and CDR2 from the germline V gene are SEHNR and FQNEAQ (reference sequence). CDR3 length: 15 amino acids. The CDR3 loop is CASRPGEKNTGELFF. The CDR3 nucleotides read TGTGCCAGCAGGCCAGGGGAAAAGAACACCGGGGAGCTGTTTTTT.

The chain carries TRBV29-1 and TRBJ2-5, with D possibly being TRBD1 (5 bases). The V and J ends lost 2 bases and 4 bases respectively, with 20 bases between them. There are 16 residues in the CDR3. CDR1 is SQVTM and CDR2 is ANQGSEA in the germline V gene. The CDR3 region has the DNA TGCAGCGTTGAACACTACGGCCGGGCCCAGGGAGAGACCCAGTACTTC. It yields the protein CSVEHYGRAQGETQYF.

This clone was seen only a few times. The V gene is TRBV18, the J gene TRBJ1-1, with D perhaps matching TRBD1 (5 bases). V dropped 3 bases and J dropped 3 bases, with 11 bases sitting between them. Germline V lookup: CDR1 KGHSH, CDR2 LQKENI. The CDR3 loop spans 14 amino acids. The CDR3 protein is CASSPSQGYTEAFF. The CDR3 DNA is TGTGCCAGCTCACCCTCTCAGGGATACACTGAAGCTTTCTTT.

The genes are TRBV10-2 and TRBJ1-3; D is perhaps TRBD1 (6 bases). The germline V and J ends were trimmed by 6 bases and 0 bases, with 18 bases remaining between them. This CDR3 has 17 amino acids. Looked up from germline, CDR1 is WSHSY and CDR2 is SAAADI. CDR3 nucleotide sequence: TGCGCCAGCAGGACCCTGGAATTGGGGGCCTCTGGAAACACCATATATTTT. Encoded protein: CASRTLELGASGNTIYF.